These 10 T cell receptor beta chains came from one sample sequenced in a study of regulatory T cells in long-lasting Graves disease. CDR3 regions were amplified by Arm-PCR using iRepertoire HTBI primers to build TCR beta libraries. TCRdb passed the multiplex PCR reads through MiXCR, listing each CDR3 protein once. Of about 560,000 distinct CDR3 sequences in the sample, 15% to 20% were seen once. As to time point: newly diagnosed GD, antithyroid drugs for less than 3 months. Following extraction of RNA from PBMCs, that RNA was used to make the TCR library. These same data were also listed under a study on T cells in Graves' hyperthyroidism and ophthalmopathy.

Sequencing used peripheral blood mononuclear cells (PBMCs), obtained at new diagnosis, from a patient treated with antithyroid drugs. These receptors were collected from a young man with Graves disease.

This clonotype showed up many times. The V gene is TRBV18, the J gene TRBJ2-3, with TRBD2 matching over 8 bases. Looked up from germline, CDR1 is KGHSH and CDR2 is LQKENI. The V gene end was trimmed by 8 bases and the J gene end by 8 bases; junction bases not matched to a gene: 15. The CDR3 is 15 residues long. The CDR3 spells CASLPGLAGPGTQYF. The CDR3 DNA reads as TGTGCCAGCCTCCCCGGGCTAGCGGGCCCCGGTACGCAGTATTTT.

In this sample, this clonotype turned up a few times. The chain is built from TRBV10-3 and TRBJ1-2; tentative D call: TRBD1 (5 bases). CDR1 ENHRY and CDR2 SYGVKD come from the germline V gene. The V and J ends lost 0 bases and 4 bases respectively, with 9 bases between them. There are 14 residues in the CDR3. CDR3 bases: TGTGCCATCAGTGAGTCGGTACAGGCCTATGGCTACACCTTC. It translates to CAISESVQAYGYTF.

This clonotype was seen at least ten times. The gene calls are TRBV29-1 and TRBJ2-3, with a weak D call TRBD2 (7 bases). The CDR3 totals 14 residues. Between the trimmed V and J ends, which lost 7 bases and 0 bases, there was a span of 14 bases. CDR1 SQVTM and CDR2 ANQGSEA come from the germline V gene. DNA for the CDR3: TGCAGCGGGAAGGGGGGGACGAGCACAGATACGCAGTATTTT. Protein sequence: CSGKGGTSTDTQYF.

With respect to this clonotype: Being one base from a much bigger clone, this may be a read error. V usage is TRBV5-1 and J usage is TRBJ2-3; a weak D match, TRBD2 (5 bases). Germline CDR1 is SGHRS and CDR2 is YFSETQ. CDR3 length: 16 residues. Trimming removed 4 bases from V and 3 bases from J, with 18 bases in between. CDR3 protein: CASSLSDGVGTDTQYF. CDR3 nucleotides: TGCGCCAGCAGCCTCTCGGACGGGGTAGGGACAGATACGCAGTATTTT.

This clonotype occurred a few times. The rearrangement links TRBV7-9 to TRBJ1-1, with D possibly being TRBD1 (6 bases). In germline, CDR1 is SEHNR, CDR2 FQNEAQ (reference sequence). The CDR3 runs 15 residues. V lost 2 bases and J 0 bases, leaving 10 bases between the germline ends. CDR3 nucleotides: TGTGCCAGCAGCTTATTGGGGGACATGAACACTGAAGCTTTCTTT. It yields the protein CASSLLGDMNTEAFF.

This clonotype was seen just once. The chain combines TRBV12-3 or TRBV12-4 with TRBJ2-1; maybe TRBD1 (6 bases). Trimming stripped 7 bases from V and 6 bases from J, with 19 bases between. CDR3 length equals 15 residues. CDR3: CASTQGLLRANEQFF. The CDR3 bases are TGTGCCAGCACACAGGGTCTCCTTCGAGCCAATGAGCAGTTCTTC.

The chain carries TRBV13 and TRBJ2-2; D tentatively fits TRBD1 or TRBD2 (6 bases each). Germline values: CDR1 PRHDT, CDR2 FYEKMQ (reference sequence). CDR3 length equals 17 residues. The germline V and J ends were trimmed by 5 bases and 5 bases, with 21 bases remaining between them. The CDR3 loop is CASSPGGSGEETGELFF. CDR3 nucleotide sequence: TGTGCCAGCAGCCCAGGAGGGTCAGGGGAGGAAACCGGGGAGCTGTTTTTT.

This clonotype has only a few counts. V and J are TRBV2 and TRBJ1-2; weak D call: TRBD1 (5 bases). The V and J ends lost 6 bases and 13 bases respectively, with 21 bases between them. The CDR3 runs to 13 residues. Germline lookup yields CDR1 SNHLY and CDR2 FYNNEI. In DNA form, the CDR3 reads TGTGCCAGCAGGGGAGCTCATTCAGGGATCTGCACCTTC. Its protein is CASRGAHSGICTF.

This clonotype was recorded many times. The J gene is TRBJ2-7, the V gene TRBV28; D ambiguous. Germline CDR1 is MDHEN and CDR2 is SYDVKM. This CDR3 region has 12 residues. The ends were cut back, 5 bases at V and 4 bases at J, with 9 bases in the middle. For the CDR3, the DNA is TGTGCCAGCAGTCTTCCCCGGTACGAGCAGTACTTC. Amino acids: CASSLPRYEQYF.

In this sample, this clonotype turned up a few times. The V gene is TRBV7-9, the J gene TRBJ2-7; 8 bases align to TRBD2. Germline V lookup: CDR1 SEHNR, CDR2 FQNEAQ (reference sequence). After removal of 5 bases from V and 9 bases from J, the junction contained 18 bases not matched to a gene. This CDR3 is 16 amino acids long. Here the CDR3 reads CASSAGGGVAGRSQYF. The CDR3 DNA reads TGTGCCAGCAGCGCCGGAGGAGGAGTAGCGGGAAGGTCGCAGTACTTC.